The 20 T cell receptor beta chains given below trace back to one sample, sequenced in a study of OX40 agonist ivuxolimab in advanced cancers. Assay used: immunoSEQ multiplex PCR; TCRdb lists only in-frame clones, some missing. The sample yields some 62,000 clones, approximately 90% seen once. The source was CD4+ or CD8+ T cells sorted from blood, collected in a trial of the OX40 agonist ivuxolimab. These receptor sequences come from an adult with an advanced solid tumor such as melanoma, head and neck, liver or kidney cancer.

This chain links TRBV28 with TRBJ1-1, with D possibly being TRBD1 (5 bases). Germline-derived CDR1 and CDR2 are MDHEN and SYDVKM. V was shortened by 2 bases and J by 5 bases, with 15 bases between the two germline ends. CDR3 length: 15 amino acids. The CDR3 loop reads CASSLAPRTTTEAFF. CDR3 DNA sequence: TGTGCCAGCAGTTTAGCCCCGAGGACAACTACTGAAGCTTTCTTT.

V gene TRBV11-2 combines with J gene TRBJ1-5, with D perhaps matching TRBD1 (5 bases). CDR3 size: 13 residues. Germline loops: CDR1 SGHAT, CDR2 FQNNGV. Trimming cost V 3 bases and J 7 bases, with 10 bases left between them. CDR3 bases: TGTGCCAGCAGCTTGACGAGGGGCCAGCCCCAGCATTTT. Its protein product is CASSLTRGQPQHF.

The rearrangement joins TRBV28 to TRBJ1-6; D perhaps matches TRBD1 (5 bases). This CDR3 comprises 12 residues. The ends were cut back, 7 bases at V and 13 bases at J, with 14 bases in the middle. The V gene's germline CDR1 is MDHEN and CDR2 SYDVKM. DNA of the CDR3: TGTGCCAGCACCCTTCTACGGGGCCCCCTCCACTTT. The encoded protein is CASTLLRGPLHF.

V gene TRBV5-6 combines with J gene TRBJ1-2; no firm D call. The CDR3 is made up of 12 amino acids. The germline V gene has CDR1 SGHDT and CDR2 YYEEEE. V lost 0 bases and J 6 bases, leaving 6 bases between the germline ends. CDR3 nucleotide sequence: TGTGCCAGCAGCTTGGTTTTGGATGGCTACACCTTC. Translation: CASSLVLDGYTF.

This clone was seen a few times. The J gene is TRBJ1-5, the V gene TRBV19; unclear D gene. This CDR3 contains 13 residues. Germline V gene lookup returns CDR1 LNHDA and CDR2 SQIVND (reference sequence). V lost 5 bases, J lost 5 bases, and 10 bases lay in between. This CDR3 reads CASSPPSDQPQHF. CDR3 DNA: TGTGCCAGTAGTCCTCCTTCCGATCAGCCCCAGCATTTT.

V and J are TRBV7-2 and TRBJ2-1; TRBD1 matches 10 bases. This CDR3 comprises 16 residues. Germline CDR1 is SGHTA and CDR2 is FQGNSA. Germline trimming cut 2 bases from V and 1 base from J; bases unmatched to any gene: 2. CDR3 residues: CASSLWDRGSYNEQFF. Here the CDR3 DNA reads TGTGCCAGCAGCTTATGGGACAGGGGATCCTACAATGAGCAGTTCTTC.

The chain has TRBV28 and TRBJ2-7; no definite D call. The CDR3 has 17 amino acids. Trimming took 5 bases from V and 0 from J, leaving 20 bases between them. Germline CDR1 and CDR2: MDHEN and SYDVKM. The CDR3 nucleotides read TGTGCCAGCAGTCCCCATGATACGGTAAAGAGCTCCTACGAGCAGTACTTC. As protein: CASSPHDTVKSSYEQYF.

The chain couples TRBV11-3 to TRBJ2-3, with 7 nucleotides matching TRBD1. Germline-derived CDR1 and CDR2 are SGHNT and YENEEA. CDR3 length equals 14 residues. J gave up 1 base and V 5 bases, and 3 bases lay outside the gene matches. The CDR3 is CASSPGQGTDTQYF. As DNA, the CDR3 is TGTGCCAGCAGCCCTGGACAGGGCACAGATACGCAGTATTTT.

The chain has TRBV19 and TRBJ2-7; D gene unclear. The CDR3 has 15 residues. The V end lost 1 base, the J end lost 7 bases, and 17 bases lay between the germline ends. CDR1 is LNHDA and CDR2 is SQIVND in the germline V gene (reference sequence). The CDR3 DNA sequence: TGTGCCAGTAGTATAGCCCTGGCCCAGAGGTGGGAGCAGTACTTC. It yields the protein CASSIALAQRWEQYF.

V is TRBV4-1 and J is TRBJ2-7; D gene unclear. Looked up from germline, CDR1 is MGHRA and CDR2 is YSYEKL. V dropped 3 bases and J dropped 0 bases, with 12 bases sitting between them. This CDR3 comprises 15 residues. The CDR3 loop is CASSQETAHSYEQYF. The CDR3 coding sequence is TGCGCCAGCAGCCAGGAAACAGCACACTCCTACGAGCAGTACTTC.

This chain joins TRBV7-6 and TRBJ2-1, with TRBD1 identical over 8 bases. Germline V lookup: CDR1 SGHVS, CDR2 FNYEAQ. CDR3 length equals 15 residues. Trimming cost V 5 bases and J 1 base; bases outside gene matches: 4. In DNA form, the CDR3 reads TGTGCCAGCAGCGAGGACAGGGCTTCCTACAATGAGCAGTTCTTC. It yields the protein CASSEDRASYNEQFF.

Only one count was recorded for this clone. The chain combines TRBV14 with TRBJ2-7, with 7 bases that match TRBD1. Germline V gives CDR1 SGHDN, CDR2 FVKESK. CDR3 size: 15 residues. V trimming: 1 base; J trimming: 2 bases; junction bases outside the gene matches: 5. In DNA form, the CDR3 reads TGTGCCAGCAGCCAAGGGTCGGGACAGACCTACGAGCAGTACTTC. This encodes CASSQGSGQTYEQYF.

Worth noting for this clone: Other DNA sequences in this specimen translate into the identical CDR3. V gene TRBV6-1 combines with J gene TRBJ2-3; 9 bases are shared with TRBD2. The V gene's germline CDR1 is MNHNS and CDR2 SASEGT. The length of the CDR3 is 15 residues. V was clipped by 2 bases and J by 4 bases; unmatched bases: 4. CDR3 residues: CASSELAGGADTQYF. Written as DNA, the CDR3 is TGTGCCAGCAGTGAATTGGCGGGAGGGGCAGATACGCAGTATTTT.

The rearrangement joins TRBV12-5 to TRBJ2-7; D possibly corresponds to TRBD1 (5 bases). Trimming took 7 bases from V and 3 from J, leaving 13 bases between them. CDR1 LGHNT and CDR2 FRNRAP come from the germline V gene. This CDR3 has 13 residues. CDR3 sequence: CASALPQGYEQYF. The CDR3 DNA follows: TGTGCTAGTGCCCTCCCTCAGGGCTACGAGCAGTACTTC.

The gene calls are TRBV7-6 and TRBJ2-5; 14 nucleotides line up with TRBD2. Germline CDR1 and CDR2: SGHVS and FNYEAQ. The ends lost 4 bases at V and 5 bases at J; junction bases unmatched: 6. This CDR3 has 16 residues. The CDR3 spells CASSWWTSGRTETQYF. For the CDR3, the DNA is TGTGCCAGCAGCTGGTGGACTAGCGGGAGGACGGAGACCCAGTACTTC.

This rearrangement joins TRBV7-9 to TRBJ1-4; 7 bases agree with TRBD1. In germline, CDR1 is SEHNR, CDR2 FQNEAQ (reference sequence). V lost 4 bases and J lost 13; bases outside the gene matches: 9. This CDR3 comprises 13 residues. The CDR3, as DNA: TGTGCCAGCAGCTCTACGAAACAGGGGACACTGTTTTTT. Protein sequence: CASSSTKQGTLFF.

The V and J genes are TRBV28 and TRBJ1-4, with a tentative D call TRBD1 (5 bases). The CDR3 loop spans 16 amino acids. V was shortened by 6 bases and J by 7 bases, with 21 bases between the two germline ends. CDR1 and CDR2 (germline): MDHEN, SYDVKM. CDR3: CASSPMMWGDGEKLFF. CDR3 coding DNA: TGTGCCAGCAGCCCCATGATGTGGGGCGACGGTGAAAAACTGTTTTTT.

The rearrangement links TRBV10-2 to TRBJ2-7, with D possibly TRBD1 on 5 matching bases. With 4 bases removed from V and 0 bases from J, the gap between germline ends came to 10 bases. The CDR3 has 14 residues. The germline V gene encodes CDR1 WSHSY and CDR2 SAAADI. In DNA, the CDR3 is TGCGCCAGCAGTGGGACATTTGCCTCCTACGAGCAGTACTTC. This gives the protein CASSGTFASYEQYF.

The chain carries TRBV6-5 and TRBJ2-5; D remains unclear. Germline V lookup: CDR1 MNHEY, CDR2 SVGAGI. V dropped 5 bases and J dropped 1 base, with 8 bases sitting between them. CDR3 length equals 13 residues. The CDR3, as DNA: TGTGCCAGCAGTCCGGCCCCCCAAGAGACCCAGTACTTC. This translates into CASSPAPQETQYF.

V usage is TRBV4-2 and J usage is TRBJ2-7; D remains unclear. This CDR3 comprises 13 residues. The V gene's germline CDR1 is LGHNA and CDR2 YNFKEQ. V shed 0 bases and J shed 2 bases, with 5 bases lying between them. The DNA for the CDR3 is TGTGCCAGCAGCCAAGACGTCGCCTACGAGCAGTACTTC. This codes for CASSQDVAYEQYF.